A single sample gave rise to the 7 T cell receptor beta chains below, sequenced in a study of blood T cell repertoires in COVID-19. Measured with immunoSEQ multiplex PCR; TCRdb has only the in-frame clones, and not every one. The data show about 430,000 clones, with roughly 88% seen just once and 1.4% held by the top ten. Source material: PBMCs or T cells enriched from blood (not recorded which). These receptors originate from a woman in her late teens or twenties who had been exposed to COVID-19.

A single count supports this clone. The chain employs TRBV18 and TRBJ2-3; 7 positions agree with TRBD2. Germline loops: CDR1 KGHSH, CDR2 LQKENI. The CDR3 spans 19 residues. The V segment lost 2 bases and the J segment 2 bases; nucleotides outside the gene matches: 16. The CDR3 DNA sequence: TGTGCCAGCTCACCAATTCTCGCCCGGCCGGGACTATCCACAGATACGCAGTATTTT. Amino acids: CASSPILARPGLSTDTQYF.

In this sample, this clone turned up once. The chain links TRBV28 to TRBJ1-1; the D gene is possibly TRBD1 (6 bases). The CDR3 spans 13 residues. The germline gives CDR1 MDHEN, CDR2 SYDVKM. The V end lost 4 bases, the J end lost 5 bases, and 11 bases lay between the germline ends. DNA of the CDR3: TGTGCCAGCAGTTGGGGGAGGGGGACTGAAGCTTTCTTT. Translating gives CASSWGRGTEAFF.

This chain connects TRBV25-1 to TRBJ1-2; D uncertain. The CDR3 totals 11 residues. The V gene's germline CDR1 is MGHDK and CDR2 SYGVNS. The ends were cut back, 9 bases at V and 4 bases at J, with 9 bases in the middle. The CDR3 nucleotides read TGTGCCAGTTGGGCTTCCTATGGCTACACCTTC. It encodes CASWASYGYTF.

The chain is built from TRBV3-1 (or the pseudogene TRBV3-2) and TRBJ1-3; no reliable D call. Germline CDR1 LGHDT, CDR2 YNNKEL (reference sequence). Deletions cut 4 bases from V and 5 bases from J, with 18 bases between. The CDR3 is 16 residues long. The DNA of the CDR3 is TGTGCCAGCAGCCGAGAGCCGTCGGGTCTCCGAAACACCATATATTTT. Protein sequence: CASSREPSGLRNTIYF.

The chain is built from TRBV2 and TRBJ2-2, with 10 bases identical to TRBD2. This CDR3 spans 18 amino acids. From germline, CDR1 is SNHLY and CDR2 FYNNEI. V trimming: 2 bases; J trimming: 6 bases; junction bases outside the gene matches: 12. Here the CDR3 DNA reads TGTGCCAGCAGTGAACCGGGTAGCGGGGGGCCCAAAGCCGGGGAGCTGTTTTTT. The encoded protein is CASSEPGSGGPKAGELFF. Filled out from reference TRBV2 and TRBJ2-2, the complete variable domain reads EPEVTQTPSHQVTQMGQEVILRCVPISNHLYFYWYRQILGQKVEFLVSFYNNEISEKSEIFDDQFSVERPDGSNFTLKIRSTKLEDSAMYFCASSEPGSGGPKAGELFFGEGSRLTVL.

This clone came up once. This CDR3 is CASSMTEATGELFF. The DNA of the CDR3 is TGTGCCAGTAGTATGACCGAAGCGACCGGGGAGCTGTTTTTT. This rearrangement joins TRBV19 to TRBJ2-2, with no clear D. The CDR3 spans 14 residues. CDR1 LNHDA and CDR2 SQIVND come from the germline V gene (reference sequence). The germline V and J ends were trimmed by 3 bases and 5 bases, with 10 bases remaining between them.

V and J are TRBV5-1 and TRBJ2-5, with D tentatively TRBD2 (6 bases). V gave up 0 bases and J gave up 1 base, with 10 bases separating them. Per germline, CDR1 SGHRS and CDR2 YFSETQ. CDR3 size: 15 residues. CDR3 residues: CASSLVAGSQETQYF. CDR3 nucleotide sequence: TGCGCCAGCAGCTTGGTTGCGGGGAGCCAAGAGACCCAGTACTTC.